This T cell receptor (beta chain) was recorded in a study of lymphopenia after photon versus proton radiotherapy (dated by TCRdb to between 2019 and 2020). In terms of the full investigation: The immunological effects of photon versus proton radiation therapy were compared in patients with gastrointestinal tumors who developed high-grade lymphopenia. The cohort comprised some 20 patients with gastrointestinal tumors who received either photon or proton therapy and then developed lymphopenia. The goal of the study was to characterize the differences between the two radiation modalities in how they affect the immune system. What the work shows at the level of the full study, not this receptor alone: After the lymphocyte count nadir, oligoclonal expansion, especially of CD8+ Temra cells, was observed in photon-treated repertoires, and the drop in diversity was driven by this expansion. The survival association was assessed only in patients who died, and better survival with proton therapy was presented by the authors as a possibility rather than a demonstrated result. During treatment, patients who received proton therapy stayed relatively stable, whereas patients who received photon therapy lost naive T cells and TCR diversity and gained effector/memory populations. Across the cohort, among patients who died, a greater drop in TCR diversity after the nadir was inversely correlated with overall survival time.

CDR1 is given as DFQATT and CDR2 as SNEGSKA, both from the germline V gene (reference sequence). The CDR3 contains 11 residues, cysteine and phenylalanine counted. The sequence is cut down to CDR3 DNA, 33 bases in frame from base 1. The trim is 4 bases for V and 8 bases for J, with a gap of 11 bases between the germline ends. As regards this clone: The antigen it recognizes is unknown. The record has no base qualities; no much larger clone is one base away.

Receptor libraries were prepared by the immunoSEQ multiplex PCR assay. Deep sequencing of rearranged TCR beta loci, alongside multiparametric flow cytometry, was used to profile T cell repertoires. Not all clones reach the TCRdb copy of this immuneACCESS table, which keeps in-frame sequences only. Checked studies attribute under half of the gap to unresolved V genes and leave the rest unexplained. Present in this sample are approximately 45,000 clones, 85% to 90% of which were seen just once. About 2.2% of the sample is taken by the ten largest. The chain was built from TRBV20-1 and TRBJ1-1; the D gene remains uncertain. Sequenced material: peripheral blood, taken from a patient treated with photon-based radiotherapy. The TCR sequence derives from a man in his forties or fifties with gastric cancer. The DNA reads TGCAGTGCTACACGTGGAGGAGAAGCTTTCTTT. Its protein is CSATRGGEAFF.